A selection of T cell receptor beta chains follows, all from one sample in a study of blood T cell repertoires in COVID-19. TCRdb's copy holds only in-frame clones and misses some; the assay was immunoSEQ multiplex PCR. The data contain roughly 120,000 clones, under 90% of them singletons. Input material: peripheral blood. Receptor source: a man aged 60 to 69 with acute or convalescent COVID-19. Both conserved end residues are trimmed from each CDR3. Fields, in order: CDR3 protein, clone size, V gene, J gene. Size is stated for part of the rows, as once, few or many counts, or as a class when the clone is expanded.

CDR3aa: ASSQEEREGCEQF
abundance: NA
v_gene: TRBV4-3
j_gene: TRBJ2-1

CDR3aa: ASSRTGKTEAF
abundance: NA
v_gene: TRBV6-5
j_gene: TRBJ1-1

CDR3aa: ASSYPYPGKNTEAF
abundance: NA
v_gene: TRBV6-5
j_gene: TRBJ1-1

CDR3aa: ASSSGTGGAKNIQY
abundance: NA
v_gene: TRBV7-3
j_gene: TRBJ2-4

CDR3aa: ASSPRQGSYEQY
abundance: NA
v_gene: TRBV11-2
j_gene: TRBJ2-7

CDR3aa: ASSHYGRISSGANVLT
abundance: NA
v_gene: TRBV11-2
j_gene: TRBJ2-6

CDR3aa: ASSIQGHEQY
abundance: NA
v_gene: TRBV19
j_gene: TRBJ2-7

CDR3aa: ASRHGPGDGYT
abundance: few
v_gene: TRBV28
j_gene: TRBJ1-2

CDR3aa: ASRGLSGVAQPQH
abundance: few
v_gene: TRBV27
j_gene: TRBJ1-5

CDR3aa: ASSLGPKQGPSSTDTQY
abundance: NA
v_gene: TRBV5-1
j_gene: TRBJ2-3

CDR3aa: AIRELVSNEQF
abundance: NA
v_gene: TRBV10-3
j_gene: TRBJ2-1

CDR3aa: ASSYSRGLGGYT
abundance: NA
v_gene: TRBV6-5
j_gene: TRBJ1-2

CDR3aa: ASSFPAGGSYNEQF
abundance: NA
v_gene: TRBV7-9
j_gene: TRBJ2-1

CDR3aa: ASSSTPNYGYT
abundance: once
v_gene: TRBV28
j_gene: TRBJ1-2

CDR3aa: ASSLLGAGVAGSGVAGELF
abundance: NA
v_gene: TRBV9
j_gene: TRBJ2-2

CDR3aa: ASSVGLALSADTQY
abundance: NA
v_gene: TRBV6-2/TRBV6-3
j_gene: TRBJ2-3

CDR3aa: ASSQDKTSYEQY
abundance: NA
v_gene: TRBV28
j_gene: TRBJ2-7

CDR3aa: ASSPTGADYEQY
abundance: NA
v_gene: TRBV7-9
j_gene: TRBJ2-7

CDR3aa: ASLQGATEAF
abundance: NA
v_gene: TRBV25-1
j_gene: TRBJ1-1

CDR3aa: ASSLRTTGANYGYT
abundance: NA
v_gene: TRBV5-5
j_gene: TRBJ1-2

CDR3aa: AWSYLGSSGNTIY
abundance: NA
v_gene: TRBV30
j_gene: TRBJ1-3

CDR3aa: ASSLWGRDSISSYNEQF
abundance: NA
v_gene: TRBV5-1
j_gene: TRBJ2-1

CDR3aa: ASSLTGDGSYEQY
abundance: NA
v_gene: TRBV28
j_gene: TRBJ2-7

CDR3aa: ASTSGLPNRDEQF
abundance: few
v_gene: TRBV6-5
j_gene: TRBJ2-1

CDR3aa: ASSYSAGRRTDTQY
abundance: NA
v_gene: TRBV6-5
j_gene: TRBJ2-3

CDR3aa: ASKEGRVNTEAF
abundance: NA
v_gene: TRBV19
j_gene: TRBJ1-1